The clone carrying this TCR beta chain turned up a few times. The antigen remains undetermined. These data belong to a study of T cells after yellow fever vaccination. General study points: FACS-sorted repertoires might harbor abundant contaminating clonotypes from the bulk population.

Each CDR3 protein is one row after TCRdb ran MiXCR on the 5' RACE reads. The repertoire holds 50,000 or so distinct CDR3 sequences, with roughly 7.4% as singletons. The sample here was CD8+ T cells sorted from PBMCs, taken on the day of the first yellow fever vaccination. The TCR sequence derives from a man younger than 35 who received the YFV17D yellow fever vaccine.

The CDR3 nucleotides read TGTGCCAGCCCCTGTTTGCGGGGGGGCCGAAACACCGGGGAGCTGTTTTTT. Encoded protein: CASPCLRGGRNTGELFF. This sequence joins TRBV9 and TRBJ2-2, with TRBD2 identical over 9 bases. Germline CDR1 SGDLS, CDR2 YYNGEE. With 7 bases clipped from V and 2 bases from J, the junction kept 12 bases outside the gene matches. This CDR3 has 17 amino acids.